A single sample gave rise to the 27 T cell receptor beta chains below, sequenced in a study of control samples from healthy donors and cancer patients. TCRdb keeps only in-frame clones here, not all; method: immunoSEQ multiplex PCR. The sample has 150,000 to 200,000 clones; more than 85% are singletons. Sequencing used blood. These TCRs come from a woman in her thirties or forties in good health.

The chain uses TRBV29-1 and TRBJ1-3; weak D call: TRBD1 (5 bases). Germline CDR1 SQVTM, CDR2 ANQGSEA. The CDR3 spans 14 residues. V lost 7 bases and J 0 bases, leaving 13 bases between the germline ends. The CDR3 loop is CSAKSDISGNTIYF. For the CDR3, the DNA is TGCAGCGCGAAATCGGACATCTCTGGAAACACCATATATTTT.

This clone was seen once. This chain connects TRBV20-1 to TRBJ1-2; D gene uncertain. CDR1 DFQATT and CDR2 SNEGSKA come from the germline V gene (reference sequence). The V and J ends lost 3 bases and 3 bases respectively, with 11 bases between them. The CDR3 has 13 amino acids. The CDR3 DNA sequence: TGCAGTGCTAGTGTCGCTGAGGACTATGGCTACACCTTC. It encodes CSASVAEDYGYTF.

The chain joins TRBV5-4 to TRBJ1-4; D is unclear. V was pared by 4 bases and J by 1 base, with 8 bases between. The CDR3 sequence is 14 residues long. CDR1 is SGHNT, CDR2 YYREEE, per germline (reference sequence). As DNA, the CDR3 is TGTGCCAGCAGCAGCGGAGGAACTAATGAAAAACTGTTTTTT. The encoded protein is CASSSGGTNEKLFF.

This chain uses TRBV14 with TRBJ2-1, with 8 bases matching TRBD1. CDR1 is SGHDN, CDR2 FVKESK, per germline. The CDR3 loop spans 13 amino acids. J was trimmed by 5 bases and V by 4 bases; bases with no gene match: 1. The CDR3 is CASSRTGNNEQFF. CDR3 DNA: TGTGCCAGCAGCCGGACAGGGAACAATGAGCAGTTCTTC.

The chain employs TRBV6-5 and TRBJ2-5; D is unresolved. Germline CDR1 reads MNHEY; CDR2 reads SVGAGI. The CDR3 sequence is 13 residues long. Trimming cost V 2 bases and J 5 bases, with 9 bases left between them. The CDR3 spells CASSYRDPETQYF. The CDR3 DNA follows: TGTGCCAGCAGTTACAGGGATCCCGAGACCCAGTACTTC.

The chain carries TRBV27 and TRBJ1-2, with D perhaps matching TRBD1 (6 bases). The CDR3 is 15 amino acids. Per germline, CDR1 MNHEY and CDR2 SMNVEV (reference sequence). V was clipped by 3 bases and J by 0 bases, with 11 bases between them. The chain's CDR3 is CASSFIDRTNYGYTF. CDR3 in DNA: TGTGCCAGCAGTTTTATAGACAGGACTAACTATGGCTACACCTTC.

This chain joins TRBV3-1 (or the pseudogene TRBV3-2) and TRBJ2-3, with TRBD2 matching over 10 bases. CDR1 and CDR2 (germline): LGHDT, YNNKEL (reference sequence). The CDR3 totals 16 residues. With 4 bases clipped from V and 2 bases from J, the junction kept 6 bases outside the gene matches. The CDR3 protein is CASSLSSGGNTDTQYF. The CDR3, as DNA: TGTGCCAGCAGCCTTTCTAGCGGGGGTAACACAGATACGCAGTATTTT.

This chain joins TRBV18 and TRBJ2-2; the D gene is possibly TRBD1 (5 bases). The CDR3 is made up of 14 amino acids. Trimming removed 4 bases from V and 5 bases from J, with 11 bases in between. CDR1 is KGHSH and CDR2 is LQKENI in the germline V gene. The CDR3 sequence: CASSLGLSTGELFF. The CDR3 coding sequence is TGTGCCAGCTCACTGGGGCTTTCGACCGGGGAGCTGTTTTTT.

V is TRBV9 and J is TRBJ2-7, with D hard to call. The CDR3 sequence is 15 residues long. V was cut by 0 bases and J by 0 bases, with 10 bases left in between. Germline V lookup: CDR1 SGDLS, CDR2 YYNGEE. The CDR3 DNA reads TGTGCCAGCAGCGTAGCCCCGGCAGACTCCTACGAGCAGTACTTC. It yields the protein CASSVAPADSYEQYF.

As to this clone: The same CDR3 can be traced to other DNA sequences in this sample. The V call is TRBV5-1, the J call TRBJ1-1, with D unclear. The CDR3 is 13 residues long. In germline, CDR1 is SGHRS, CDR2 YFSETQ. V was clipped by 0 bases and J by 1 base, with 4 bases between them. CDR3 sequence reads: CASSLGGNTEAFF. DNA for the CDR3: TGCGCCAGCAGCTTGGGGGGGAACACTGAAGCTTTCTTT.

This clone has just one count. V gene TRBV5-6 combines with J gene TRBJ2-1; 9 bases line up with TRBD2. The germline gives CDR1 SGHDT, CDR2 YYEEEE. This CDR3 comprises 16 residues. J gave up 6 bases and V 4 bases, and 11 bases lay outside the gene matches. The CDR3 DNA is TGTGCCAGCAGCCGGGTTGAGCGGGGGGCGTTCAATGAGCAGTTCTTC. Its translation is CASSRVERGAFNEQFF.

This rearrangement joins TRBV27 to TRBJ2-6; 7 positions agree with TRBD2. Trimming at V came to 3 bases and at J to 0 bases, leaving 5 bases not matched to a gene. The CDR3 is 17 residues long. In germline, CDR1 is MNHEY, CDR2 SMNVEV (reference sequence). The CDR3 DNA follows: TGTGCCAGCAGTTTTTGGGGGGGAAACTCTGGGGCCAACGTCCTGACTTTC. This translates into CASSFWGGNSGANVLTF. The full variable domain, completed using reference TRBV27 and TRBJ2-6, is EAQVTQNPRYLITVTGKKLTVTCSQNMNHEYMSWYRQDPGLGLRQIYYSMNVEVTDKGDVPEGYKVSRKEKRNFPLILESPSPNQTSLYFCASSFWGGNSGANVLTFGAGSRLTVL.

The chain carries TRBV4-1 and TRBJ1-1, with 8 bases that match TRBD1. Germline V gene sequence: CDR1 MGHRA, CDR2 YSYEKL. The CDR3 consists of 15 residues. V was pared by 0 bases and J by 10 bases, with 10 bases of the junction left unmatched. CDR3: CASSQEGAGGEGAFF. CDR3 DNA sequence: TGCGCCAGCAGCCAAGAGGGCGCAGGGGGCGAAGGAGCTTTCTTT.

The chain joins TRBV14 to TRBJ2-7, with D tentatively TRBD1 (6 bases). CDR1 is SGHDN, CDR2 FVKESK, per germline. The CDR3 covers 16 residues. Deletions cut 0 bases from V and 3 bases from J, with 15 bases between. CDR3 sequence: CASSQDSSPGDYEQYF. The CDR3 DNA sequence: TGTGCCAGCAGCCAAGATTCTTCCCCAGGGGACTACGAGCAGTACTTC.

The chain combines TRBV4-1 with TRBJ2-2; D gene ambiguous. V lost 3 bases, J lost 2 bases, and 7 bases lay in between. Germline CDR1 is MGHRA and CDR2 is YSYEKL. The CDR3 extends over 14 amino acids. The CDR3 here is CASSHYGNTGELFF. CDR3 bases: TGCGCCAGCAGCCATTATGGTAACACCGGGGAGCTGTTTTTT.

The chain carries TRBV18 and TRBJ2-7, with D possibly matching TRBD1 (5 bases). This CDR3 spans 14 amino acids. V was clipped by 3 bases and J by 3 bases, with 12 bases between them. Germline CDR1 is KGHSH and CDR2 is LQKENI. The CDR3 nucleotides read TGTGCCAGCTCACCTACGGTCAGGGACTACGAGCAGTACTTC. Residues: CASSPTVRDYEQYF. The complete variable domain, with remaining parts taken from reference TRBV18 and TRBJ2-7, reads NAGVMQNPRHLVRRRGQEARLRCSPMKGHSHVYWYRQLPEEGLKFMVYLQKENIIDESGMPKERFSAEFPKEGPSILRIQQVVRGDSAAYFCASSPTVRDYEQYFGPGTRLTVT.

The rearrangement links TRBV5-5 to TRBJ2-1, with 8 bases lining up with TRBD2. CDR1 is SGHKS, CDR2 YYEKEE, per germline (reference sequence). The V and J ends lost 7 bases and 10 bases, in that order; junction bases with no gene match: 16. CDR3 length: 15 amino acids. The CDR3 sequence is CASVTGGPPYTEQFF. In nucleotides, the CDR3 is TGTGCCAGCGTTACGGGGGGGCCGCCCTACACGGAGCAGTTCTTC.

The chain employs TRBV5-1 and TRBJ2-1, with 7 bases that match TRBD1. Per the germline V gene, CDR1 is SGHRS and CDR2 is YFSETQ. CDR3 length equals 12 residues. V trimming: 3 bases; J trimming: 9 bases; junction bases outside the gene matches: 3. In DNA form, the CDR3 reads TGCGCCAGCAGCTCACAGGGGAGTGAGCAGTTCTTC. Protein sequence: CASSSQGSEQFF. The complete variable domain, with remaining parts taken from reference TRBV5-1 and TRBJ2-1, reads KAGVTQTPRYLIKTRGQQVTLSCSPISGHRSVSWYQQTPGQGLQFLFEYFSETQRNKGNFPGRFSGRQFSNSRSEMNVSTLELGDSALYLCASSSQGSEQFFGPGTRLTVL.

This clone was picked up one time. This chain links TRBV7-2 with TRBJ2-2; D may match TRBD1 or TRBD2 (5 bases each). CDR1 is SGHTA, CDR2 FQGNSA, per germline. The ends were cut back, 5 bases at V and 8 bases at J, with 15 bases in the middle. This CDR3 region has 14 residues. CDR3 sequence (DNA): TGTGCCAGCAGCCAGGGCCCCGAGGGTGGGGAGCTGTTTTTT. Protein: CASSQGPEGGELFF.

The V call is TRBV9, the J call TRBJ2-7; 8 positions match TRBD2. Trimming removed 0 bases from V and 6 bases from J; junction bases left unmatched: 8. The CDR3 extends over 15 amino acids. Germline V gene lookup returns CDR1 SGDLS and CDR2 YYNGEE. Written as DNA, the CDR3 is TGTGCCAGCAGCGTAGACGGACGGGGGGGCGGCGAGCAGTACTTC. Amino acid sequence: CASSVDGRGGGEQYF.

Only one count was recorded for this clone. This CDR3 is CASSLNGEYYGYTF. The CDR3 coding sequence is TGCGCCAGCAGCTTGAACGGGGAATACTATGGCTACACCTTC. The chain couples TRBV5-1 to TRBJ1-2, with unresolved D. This CDR3 spans 14 amino acids. The V gene lost 1 base and the J gene lost 3 bases, with 10 bases spanning the gap. CDR1 and CDR2 from the germline V gene are SGHRS and YFSETQ.

The gene calls are TRBV7-9 and TRBJ1-2; D is unresolved. Looked up from germline, CDR1 is SEHNR and CDR2 is FQNEAQ (reference sequence). This CDR3 is 10 amino acids long. Trimming pared 2 bases from V and 6 bases from J, leaving 1 base between. The CDR3: CASSLNGYTF. The CDR3 DNA is TGTGCCAGCAGCTTAAATGGCTACACCTTC.

The chain combines TRBV7-6 with TRBJ2-3, with 7 bases matching TRBD2. The CDR3 extends over 15 amino acids. CDR1 and CDR2 from the germline V gene are SGHVS and FNYEAQ. J lost 3 bases, V lost 1 base, and 4 bases had no gene match. CDR3 DNA sequence: TGTGCCAGCAGCTTAGACGCGGGAGCAACAGATACGCAGTATTTT. It encodes CASSLDAGATDTQYF.

The chain couples TRBV6-1 to TRBJ2-1, with 10 nucleotides matching TRBD1. The J segment lost 4 bases and the V segment lost 1 base, leaving 4 bases of the junction unmatched. The CDR3 loop spans 16 amino acids. CDR1 is MNHNS and CDR2 is SASEGT in the germline V gene. In nucleotides, the CDR3 is TGTGCCAGCAGTGAAGTGATGGGACAGGGGTACAATGAGCAGTTCTTC. This sequence encodes CASSEVMGQGYNEQFF.

This clone has a single count. The genes are TRBV5-6 and TRBJ2-4; D is undetermined. This CDR3 comprises 16 residues. The germline V gene has CDR1 SGHDT and CDR2 YYEEEE. Trimming left V 8 bases short and J 0 bases short, with 18 bases between. The CDR3 sequence is CASLLSGELAKNIQYF. The CDR3, as DNA: TGTGCCAGTCTATTGTCTGGGGAACTAGCCAAAAACATTCAGTACTTC.

The V call is TRBV5-1, the J call TRBJ2-4, with 8 bases lining up with TRBD1. The CDR3 is made up of 17 amino acids. Germline CDR1 is SGHRS and CDR2 is YFSETQ. J gave up 3 bases and V 4 bases, and 12 bases lay outside the gene matches. CDR3 residues: CASSPLPPTGGKNIQYF. CDR3 DNA sequence: TGCGCCAGCAGCCCCTTACCACCCACAGGGGGCAAAAACATTCAGTACTTC. Drawing the rest from reference TRBV5-1 and TRBJ2-4, the complete variable domain is KAGVTQTPRYLIKTRGQQVTLSCSPISGHRSVSWYQQTPGQGLQFLFEYFSETQRNKGNFPGRFSGRQFSNSRSEMNVSTLELGDSALYLCASSPLPPTGGKNIQYFGAGTRLSVL.

The chain recombines TRBV7-2 with TRBJ2-2; TRBD1 matches 8 bases. V lost 4 bases and J lost 5; bases outside the gene matches: 18. Germline assignment: CDR1 SGHTA and CDR2 FQGNSA. The CDR3 length is 19 residues. CDR3 in amino acids: CASSSRLGQGMFQTGELFF. CDR3 nucleotide sequence: TGTGCCAGCAGCTCCCGCCTTGGACAGGGTATGTTCCAGACCGGGGAGCTGTTTTTT.